The 24 T cell receptor beta chains below were found in one sample sequenced in a study of regulatory T cells in long-lasting Graves disease. Indicated time point: persistent/refractory GD, antithyroid drugs over 5 years with positive TRAb. Construction of the TCR library relied on RNA isolated from PBMCs. Library construction for TCR beta used iRepertoire HTBI primers and Arm-PCR of CDR3 regions. TCRdb re-called the multiplex PCR reads through MiXCR, storing one row per CDR3 protein. This table has about half a million distinct CDR3 sequences, 20% to 25% appearing once. Here the sequenced sample was peripheral blood mononuclear cells (PBMCs), taken when the disease was refractory, from a patient treated with antithyroid drugs. Receptors originate from a female donor with Graves disease.

The J gene is TRBJ2-7, the V gene TRBV10-3, with a weak D call TRBD1 (7 bases). This CDR3 has 14 amino acids. Trimming left V 4 bases short and J 4 bases short, with 14 bases between. The germline V gene has CDR1 ENHRY and CDR2 SYGVKD. The CDR3: CAISGFQGGYEQYF. For the CDR3, the DNA is TGTGCCATCAGTGGGTTTCAGGGGGGATACGAGCAGTACTTC.

In its sample, this clonotype was seen many times. The chain recombines TRBV29-1 with TRBJ1-2; TRBD1 matches at 8 bases. From germline, CDR1 is SQVTM and CDR2 ANQGSEA. The CDR3 contains 13 residues. V shed 4 bases, J shed 4 bases, and the junction held 5 bases outside the gene matches. The CDR3 loop is CSVAGQGSYGYTF. Here the CDR3 DNA reads TGCAGCGTTGCCGGACAGGGAAGCTATGGCTACACCTTC.

This clonotype has ten or more counts. The rearrangement uses TRBV27 and TRBJ1-6, with TRBD1 identical over 8 bases. Germline trimming cut 3 bases from V and 9 bases from J; bases unmatched to any gene: 7. This CDR3 comprises 15 residues. Germline lookup yields CDR1 MNHEY and CDR2 SMNVEV (reference sequence). The CDR3 DNA reads TGTGCCAGCAGTTTCTCGACAGGGGCTGGTTCACCCCTCCACTTT. Translation: CASSFSTGAGSPLHF.

In this sample, this clonotype turned up a few times. V usage is TRBV30 and J usage is TRBJ1-5, with D possibly being TRBD1 (5 bases). V gave up 6 bases and J gave up 5 bases, with 20 bases separating them. Germline lookup yields CDR1 GTSNPN and CDR2 SVGIG (reference sequence). The CDR3 loop spans 15 amino acids. The CDR3 region has the DNA TGTGCCTGTACCAAGGAGGGACTAGGCGATCAGCCCCAGCATTTT. Residues: CACTKEGLGDQPQHF.

In this sample, this clonotype turned up a few times. The chain recombines TRBV6-2 or TRBV6-3 with TRBJ1-3, with D possibly matching TRBD1 (5 bases). CDR3 length: 18 residues. V was pared by 7 bases and J by 5 bases, with 27 bases between. Looked up from germline, CDR1 is MNHEY and CDR2 is SVGEGT. DNA of the CDR3: TGTGCCAGCAAGAGTGGTCGGCCGGGACTGCGACAGAGAAACACCATATATTTT. It codes for CASKSGRPGLRQRNTIYF.

Concerning this clonotype: A much larger clone sits a single nucleotide away, making a read error possible. The gene calls are TRBV6-2 or TRBV6-3 and TRBJ2-4, with 9 bases lining up with TRBD1. Germline V lookup: CDR1 MNHEY, CDR2 SVGEGT. The CDR3 covers 15 residues. The V gene end was trimmed by 5 bases and the J gene end by 9 bases; junction bases not matched to a gene: 11. DNA of the CDR3: TGTGCCAGCAGTCTTCTTACAGGGGGCACGGGCATTCAGTACTTC. Translation: CASSLLTGGTGIQYF.

This clonotype was seen more than once but under ten times. The rearrangement joins TRBV2 to TRBJ2-2; TRBD1 matches at 8 bases. Germline loops: CDR1 SNHLY, CDR2 FYNNEI. The J segment lost 7 bases and the V segment lost 3 bases, leaving 7 bases of the junction unmatched. This CDR3 contains 15 residues. In DNA form, the CDR3 reads TGTGCCAGCAGTGACAGGGGGCGTTTTATCGGGGAGCTGTTTTTT. Translating it yields CASSDRGRFIGELFF.

In its sample, this clonotype was seen a few times. This sequence joins TRBV20-1 and TRBJ2-1, with 7 bases that match TRBD2. Germline CDR1 is DFQATT and CDR2 is SNEGSKA (reference sequence). The CDR3 has 13 residues. V lost 7 bases and J lost 8; bases outside the gene matches: 11. Here the CDR3 reads CSVTGTNAYEQFF. The CDR3 coding sequence is TGCAGTGTTACCGGGACTAACGCATATGAGCAGTTCTTC.

The V gene is TRBV28, the J gene TRBJ2-1; no clear D gene. The V gene's germline CDR1 is MDHEN and CDR2 SYDVKM. The CDR3 loop spans 17 amino acids. V was shortened by 6 bases and J by 4 bases, with 22 bases between the two germline ends. CDR3 protein: CASSTFGRMTQYNEQFF. The CDR3 nucleotides read TGTGCCAGCAGCACCTTCGGACGTATGACCCAGTACAATGAGCAGTTCTTC.

In its sample, this clonotype was seen many times. The rearrangement links TRBV13 to TRBJ1-6, with 10 nucleotides matching TRBD1. The CDR3 is 17 residues long. With V trimmed by 5 bases and J by 9 bases, 13 bases remained unmatched. In germline, CDR1 is PRHDT, CDR2 FYEKMQ (reference sequence). CDR3 sequence (DNA): TGTGCCAGCAGCGCACCGGGACAGGGGAAAGGGAGTTCACCCCTCCACTTT. The encoded protein is CASSAPGQGKGSSPLHF.

The rearrangement joins TRBV28 to TRBJ2-1; maybe TRBD2 (6 bases). V shed 6 bases and J shed 4 bases, with 13 bases lying between them. The CDR3 length is 14 residues. Germline values: CDR1 MDHEN, CDR2 SYDVKM. CDR3 residues: CASSLDGGYNEQFF. In DNA, the CDR3 is TGTGCCAGCAGCCTAGACGGAGGGTACAATGAGCAGTTCTTC.

In the case of this clonotype: A much larger clone lies a single base off, so this may be a read error. This sequence joins TRBV7-2 and TRBJ2-7; 8 bases line up with TRBD2. Trimming cost V 5 bases and J 4 bases; bases outside gene matches: 10. The CDR3 loop spans 15 amino acids. Germline CDR1 and CDR2: SGHTA and FQGNSA. The CDR3 loop is CASSPGGDGQYEQYF. CDR3 bases: TGTGCCAGCAGCCCGGGAGGGGATGGGCAATACGAGCAGTACTTC.

This clonotype was observed at least ten times. The genes are TRBV6-1 and TRBJ1-5; tentative D call: TRBD1 (5 bases). Germline lookup yields CDR1 MNHNS and CDR2 SASEGT. The V end lost 2 bases, the J end lost 2 bases, and 10 bases lay between the germline ends. This CDR3 comprises 15 residues. The CDR3 DNA sequence: TGTGCCAGCAGTGAAATGATGGGGGGCAATCAGCCCCAGCATTTT. It codes for CASSEMMGGNQPQHF.

This clonotype occurred a few times. This chain joins TRBV6-1 and TRBJ1-3; D is unresolved. CDR1 MNHNS and CDR2 SASEGT come from the germline V gene. V was pared by 6 bases and J by 4 bases, with 10 bases between. The CDR3 contains 13 residues. This CDR3 reads CASRPQQGNTIYF. The DNA of the CDR3 is TGTGCCAGCAGACCTCAACAGGGAAACACCATATATTTT.

CDR3: CASNQDSHSGNTIYF. The CDR3 DNA sequence: TGTGCCAGCAATCAAGACAGTCACTCTGGAAACACCATATATTTT. The rearrangement joins TRBV5-5 to TRBJ1-3; tentatively, D is TRBD1 (5 bases). V lost 6 bases and J lost 0, with 13 bases in between. The V gene's germline CDR1 is SGHKS and CDR2 YYEKEE (reference sequence). The CDR3 has 15 residues. Full variable domain (missing parts from reference TRBV5-5 and TRBJ1-3): DAGVTQSPTHLIKTRGQQVTLRCSPISGHKSVSWYQQVLGQGPQFIFQYYEKEERGRGNFPDRFSARQFPNYSSELNVNALLLGDSALYLCASNQDSHSGNTIYFGEGSWLTVV.

This clonotype came up many times. This chain links TRBV6-1 with TRBJ2-7, with 10 bases lining up with TRBD1. V was clipped by 7 bases and J by 3 bases; unmatched bases: 6. CDR1 and CDR2 from the germline V gene are MNHNS and SASEGT. This CDR3 contains 14 residues. The CDR3 sequence is CASKLRDRGYEQYF. CDR3 in DNA: TGTGCCAGCAAGCTCCGGGACAGGGGCTACGAGCAGTACTTC.

This clonotype was counted a few times. The chain combines TRBV25-1 with TRBJ1-2, with D unclear. CDR1 is MGHDK, CDR2 SYGVNS, per germline. This CDR3 is 14 amino acids long. V shed 1 base and J shed 6 bases, with 12 bases lying between them. Written as DNA, the CDR3 is TGTGCCAGCAGTGAATTCAGGAAAAAGGATGGCTACACCTTC. Its translation: CASSEFRKKDGYTF.

The J gene is TRBJ2-3, the V gene TRBV28; TRBD2 might be the D (5 bases). This CDR3 has 15 amino acids. The V and J ends lost 5 bases and 2 bases respectively, with 14 bases between them. Per germline, CDR1 MDHEN and CDR2 SYDVKM. The CDR3 DNA reads as TGTGCCAGCAGTAGCTCAGCGGCACCCACAGATACGCAGTATTTT. Translated: CASSSSAAPTDTQYF. Variable domain in full (rest from reference TRBV28 and TRBJ2-3): DVKVTQSSRYLVKRTGEKVFLECVQDMDHENMFWYRQDPGLGLRLIYFSYDVKMKEKGDIPEGYSVSREKKERFSLILESASTNQTSMYLCASSSSAAPTDTQYFGPGTRLTVL.

In its sample, this clonotype was seen once. The chain combines TRBV14 with TRBJ1-5; perhaps TRBD1 as D (5 bases). The V gene's germline CDR1 is SGHDN and CDR2 FVKESK. Trimming left V 0 bases short and J 7 bases short, with 22 bases between. The length of the CDR3 is 18 residues. The CDR3 is CASSQDLMAGGGEQPQHF. The CDR3 DNA reads TGTGCCAGCAGCCAAGATTTGATGGCCGGGGGGGGAGAACAGCCCCAGCATTTT.

The table lists this clonotype with many counts. CDR3 bases: TGTGCCAGCAGTGCCTACAGGGCAACTAATGAAAAACTGTTTTTT. It specifies CASSAYRATNEKLFF. The genes are TRBV28 and TRBJ1-4, with a tentative D call TRBD1 (6 bases). Germline CDR1 is MDHEN and CDR2 is SYDVKM. V shed 5 bases and J shed 0 bases, with 10 bases lying between them. This CDR3 contains 15 residues.

This clonotype was picked up many times. The V gene is TRBV6-1, the J gene TRBJ1-2, with 9 bases aligning to TRBD1. CDR1 and CDR2 from the germline V gene are MNHNS and SASEGT. With V trimmed by 6 bases and J by 6 bases, 8 bases remained unmatched. The CDR3 consists of 14 residues. This chain's CDR3 is CASRTGGRKDGYTF. CDR3 DNA sequence: TGTGCCAGCAGAACAGGGGGCAGAAAGGATGGCTACACCTTC.

This clonotype has at least ten counts. The chain couples TRBV28 to TRBJ2-4, with unresolved D. The V and J ends lost 2 bases and 8 bases respectively, with 16 bases between them. CDR3 length equals 15 residues. In germline, CDR1 is MDHEN, CDR2 SYDVKM. The CDR3 DNA sequence: TGTGCCAGCAGTTTACGACGTGGTTGGGATGACATTCAGTACTTC. Protein: CASSLRRGWDDIQYF.

This clonotype was seen ten or more times. This sequence joins TRBV6-1 and TRBJ2-7; 10 bases line up with TRBD1. The V gene end was trimmed by 4 bases and the J gene end by 4 bases; junction bases not matched to a gene: 7. The V gene's germline CDR1 is MNHNS and CDR2 SASEGT. CDR3 length equals 15 residues. Written as DNA, the CDR3 is TGTGCCAGCAGTGGCCTCGGACAGGGGGTTTACGAGCAGTACTTC. Translated: CASSGLGQGVYEQYF.

Many counts were recorded for this clonotype. The chain employs TRBV7-2 and TRBJ2-7, with 8 bases fitting TRBD2. V dropped 5 bases and J dropped 4; count of bases not matched to a gene: 7. The CDR3 totals 14 residues. Germline V CDR1 and CDR2: SGHTA, FQGNSA. The CDR3 DNA reads TGTGCCAGCAGCGGTAGCGGGACGGAGTACGAGCAGTACTTC. Translated: CASSGSGTEYEQYF.